This T cell receptor beta chain emerged from a study of identical twins. The germline V gene has CDR1 KGHSH and CDR2 LQKENI. The length of the CDR3 is 14 residues. V was pared by 3 bases and J by 5 bases, with 6 bases of the junction left unmatched. Healthy Caucasian donors formed the entire cohort. TCRdb passed the 5' RACE reads through MiXCR, listing each CDR3 protein once. Here the sample spans about 220,000 distinct CDR3 sequences, around a tenth being singletons. Only a few counts were recorded for this clonotype. Its antigen is unidentified. Study-wide results and caveats: These conclusions were based on statistical analysis (cross-sectional, not following the same donors). The abundant beta clonotypes from cord blood had fewer insertions, and memory repertoires had none of this.

The chain uses TRBV18 and TRBJ1-1, with 7 bases identical to TRBD1. The clonotype was recovered from a woman younger than 35 in good health. Sequenced material: memory (CD45RO+) T cells sorted from blood. The CDR3 nucleotides read TGTGCCAGCTCACCTAGCCAGGGGGAGACTGAAGCTTTCTTT. Encoded protein: CASSPSQGETEAFF.